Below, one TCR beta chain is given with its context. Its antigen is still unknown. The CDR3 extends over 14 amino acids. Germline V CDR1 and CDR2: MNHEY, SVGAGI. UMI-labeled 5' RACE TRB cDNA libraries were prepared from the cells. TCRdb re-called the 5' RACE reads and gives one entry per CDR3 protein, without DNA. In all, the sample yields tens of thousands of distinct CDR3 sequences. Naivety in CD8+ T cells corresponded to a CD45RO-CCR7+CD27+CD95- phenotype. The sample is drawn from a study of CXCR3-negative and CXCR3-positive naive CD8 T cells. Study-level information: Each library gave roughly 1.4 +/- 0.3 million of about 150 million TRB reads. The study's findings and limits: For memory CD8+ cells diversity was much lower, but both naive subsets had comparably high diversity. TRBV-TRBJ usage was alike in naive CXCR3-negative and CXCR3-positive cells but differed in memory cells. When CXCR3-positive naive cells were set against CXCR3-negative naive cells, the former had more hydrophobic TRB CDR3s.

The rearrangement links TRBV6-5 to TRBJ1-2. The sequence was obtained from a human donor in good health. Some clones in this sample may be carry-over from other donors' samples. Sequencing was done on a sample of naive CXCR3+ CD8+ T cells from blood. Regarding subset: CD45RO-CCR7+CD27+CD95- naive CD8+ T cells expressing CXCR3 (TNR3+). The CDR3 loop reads CASSPPGVYYGYTF.